These 4 T cell receptor beta chains came from one sample sequenced in a study of cytomegalovirus exposure and HLA in healthy donors. The PCR had 60 Vbeta and 13 Jbeta primers. The data were produced by immunoSEQ multiplex PCR, yet TCRdb's version contains in-frame clones alone and is incomplete. The sample holds about 180,000 clones, around 80% seen once. The sequencing sample was made of PBMCs. All receptors come from a man aged 18 to 29 in good health and CMV-seronegative.

The chain uses TRBV7-6 and TRBJ2-1, with 10 bases aligning to TRBD2. The CDR3 totals 15 residues. The J segment lost 7 bases and the V segment lost 5 bases, leaving 8 bases of the junction unmatched. From germline, CDR1 is SGHVS and CDR2 FNYEAQ. DNA for the CDR3: TGTGCCAGCAGCCACAGACTAGCGGGTGGGAATGAGCAGTTCTTC. This gives the protein CASSHRLAGGNEQFF.

The chain couples TRBV7-2 to TRBJ2-3, with 7 bases that match TRBD2. With V trimmed by 4 bases and J by 4 bases, 11 bases remained unmatched. CDR3 length: 16 amino acids. Germline V CDR1 and CDR2: SGHTA, FQGNSA. The CDR3 spells CASSSQSRGKSDTQYF. As DNA, the CDR3 is TGTGCCAGCAGCTCGCAGTCGCGGGGGAAGTCAGATACGCAGTATTTT.

The sample holds a few counts of this clone. The rearrangement links TRBV25-1 to TRBJ2-3; D is ambiguous. This CDR3 has 12 amino acids. Looked up from germline, CDR1 is MGHDK and CDR2 is SYGVNS. V lost 8 bases, J lost 6 bases, and 12 bases lay in between. For the CDR3, the DNA is TGTGCCAGCGGAGACCCGGCGGATACGCAGTATTTT. Amino acids: CASGDPADTQYF.

This chain joins TRBV29-1 and TRBJ1-1; perhaps TRBD1 as D (5 bases). V was trimmed by 6 bases and J by 0 bases, leaving 11 bases between them. In germline, CDR1 is SQVTM, CDR2 ANQGSEA. The CDR3 runs 13 residues. Here the CDR3 reads CSVGGRMNTEAFF. The CDR3 DNA sequence: TGCAGCGTGGGGGGTCGGATGAACACTGAAGCTTTCTTT.